The subject of this entry is one T cell receptor beta chain. The target antigen is unknown. The data originate from a study of cytomegalovirus exposure and HLA in healthy donors. Study information: Researchers found that about 84% of over 350 genotyped donors fell within the Caucasian-associated ancestry cluster. Points from the study as a whole: Several of the most significant clusters appeared, in a later analysis, to be linked to common viral pathogens. One variant, a missense change in DCLRE1C, was linked in a later analysis to TCR beta V- and J-gene trimming. In an earlier analysis, in some 500 donors, most V segments appeared productive either ~87% or ~30% of the time.

With 3 bases clipped from V and 3 bases from J, the junction kept 3 bases outside the gene matches. The CDR3 has 14 residues. Germline V gene sequence: CDR1 MNHEY, CDR2 SMNVEV (reference sequence). Primers for the PCR totalled 60 Vbeta and 13 Jbeta. TCRdb's copy holds only in-frame clones and misses some; the assay was immunoSEQ multiplex PCR. The sample carries a few hundred thousand clones, over 80% recorded once. The sequenced sample was PBMCs. The chain recombines TRBV27 with TRBJ2-7, with 9 bases lining up with TRBD2. The TCR was taken from a woman between 45 and 60 years old in good health and CMV-seropositive. CDR3 nucleotides: TGTGCCAGCAGTTTGGGGCGGGGGGGCTACGAGCAGTACTTC. This encodes CASSLGRGGYEQYF.